These 3 T cell receptor beta chains came from one sample sequenced in a study of technical replicates of blood from four donors. The assay was immunoSEQ multiplex PCR, and TCRdb's table has in-frame clones only and misses some. The sample has some 73,000 clones, over 90% seen once; the top ten hold approximately 4.4%. Sequenced input: PBMCs. These receptors originate from a human donor in good health. Some clones in this sample may be carry-over from other donors' samples.

The chain is built from TRBV12-5 and TRBJ1-5, with 9 bases lining up with TRBD1. Germline CDR1 reads LGHNT; CDR2 reads FRNRAP. The V and J ends lost 4 bases and 2 bases, in that order; junction bases with no gene match: 3. The CDR3 spans 15 residues. CDR3 region: CASGWTGDGNQPQHF. CDR3 in DNA: TGTGCTAGTGGTTGGACAGGGGACGGCAATCAGCCCCAGCATTTT.

This clone was recorded once. Here the CDR3 reads CATSKQQYTEAFF. CDR3 nucleotides: TGTGCCACCAGCAAACAGCAGTACACTGAAGCTTTCTTT. The chain recombines TRBV15 with TRBJ1-1; D is uncertain. CDR3 length: 13 amino acids. Germline V gene sequence: CDR1 LNHNV, CDR2 YYDKDF (reference sequence). The ends were cut back, 4 bases at V and 3 bases at J, with 9 bases in the middle.

This clone was counted once. CDR3 region: CASSLSQTSKRNTEAFF. For the CDR3, the DNA is TGTGCCAGCAGCTTATCCCAAACGAGTAAACGGAACACTGAAGCTTTCTTT. V usage is TRBV7-9 and J usage is TRBJ1-1; D not resolved. This CDR3 comprises 17 residues. CDR1 and CDR2 (germline): SEHNR, FQNEAQ (reference sequence). V shed 2 bases and J shed 1 base, with 17 bases lying between them.